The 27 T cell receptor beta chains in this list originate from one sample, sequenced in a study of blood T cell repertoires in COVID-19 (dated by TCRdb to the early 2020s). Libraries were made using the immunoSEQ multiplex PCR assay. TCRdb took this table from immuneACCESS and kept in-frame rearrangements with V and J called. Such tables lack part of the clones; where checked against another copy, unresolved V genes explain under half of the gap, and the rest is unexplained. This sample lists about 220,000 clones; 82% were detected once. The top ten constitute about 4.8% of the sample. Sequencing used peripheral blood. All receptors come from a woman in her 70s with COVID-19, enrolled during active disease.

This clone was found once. As DNA, the CDR3 is TGTGCCAGCAGCGCACAGGACAGGGGGCTCTCCTACGAGCAGTACTTC. This translates into CASSAQDRGLSYEQYF. The chain combines TRBV7-2 with TRBJ2-7; TRBD1 agrees at 11 bases. CDR3 length: 16 residues. Germline CDR1 is SGHTA and CDR2 is FQGNSA. The J segment lost 0 bases and the V segment lost 5 bases, leaving 6 bases of the junction unmatched.

The CDR3 reads CASSPQALSQETQYF. The CDR3 DNA follows: TGTGCCAGCAGCCCCCAAGCCCTTAGCCAAGAGACCCAGTACTTC. The chain joins TRBV7-2 to TRBJ2-5; D is uncertain. The V gene lost 5 bases and the J gene lost 1 base, with 14 bases spanning the gap. Looked up from germline, CDR1 is SGHTA and CDR2 is FQGNSA. This CDR3 has 15 amino acids.

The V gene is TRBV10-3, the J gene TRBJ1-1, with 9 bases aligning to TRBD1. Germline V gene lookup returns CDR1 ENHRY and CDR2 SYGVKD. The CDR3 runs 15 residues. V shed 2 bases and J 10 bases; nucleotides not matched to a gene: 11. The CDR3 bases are TGTGCCATCAGTGAGGGGGACAGGGAAATTCAGGGAGCTTTCTTT. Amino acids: CAISEGDREIQGAFF.

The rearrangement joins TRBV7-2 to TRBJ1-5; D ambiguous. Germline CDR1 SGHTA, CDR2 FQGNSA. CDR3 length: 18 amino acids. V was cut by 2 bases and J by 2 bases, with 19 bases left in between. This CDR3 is CASSLRYGSWMGNQPQHF. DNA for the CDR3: TGTGCCAGCAGCTTACGGTACGGGTCATGGATGGGCAATCAGCCCCAGCATTTT. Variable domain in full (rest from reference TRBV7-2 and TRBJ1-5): GAGVSQSPSNKVTEKGKDVELRCDPISGHTALYWYRQSLGQGLEFLIYFQGNSAPDKSGLPSDRFSAERTGGSVSTLTIQRTQQEDSAVYLCASSLRYGSWMGNQPQHFGDGTRLSIL.

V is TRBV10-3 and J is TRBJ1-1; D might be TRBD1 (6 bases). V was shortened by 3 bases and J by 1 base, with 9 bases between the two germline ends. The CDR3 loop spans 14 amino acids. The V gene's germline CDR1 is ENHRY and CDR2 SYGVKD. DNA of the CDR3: TGTGCCATCAGTGATCCGACAGGGAACACTGAAGCTTTCTTT. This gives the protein CAISDPTGNTEAFF.

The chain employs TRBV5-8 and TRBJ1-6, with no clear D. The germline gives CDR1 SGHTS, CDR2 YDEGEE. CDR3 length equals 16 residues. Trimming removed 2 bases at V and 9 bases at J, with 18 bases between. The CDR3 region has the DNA TGTGCCAGCAGCTTTATAAGTGGCACGGGTGGTTCACCCCTCCACTTT. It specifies CASSFISGTGGSPLHF.

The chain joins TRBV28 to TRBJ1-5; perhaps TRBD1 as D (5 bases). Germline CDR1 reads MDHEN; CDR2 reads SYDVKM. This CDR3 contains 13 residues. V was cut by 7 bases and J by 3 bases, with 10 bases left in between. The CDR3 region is CASIQGVNQPQHF. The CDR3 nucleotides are TGTGCCAGCATCCAGGGCGTCAATCAGCCCCAGCATTTT.

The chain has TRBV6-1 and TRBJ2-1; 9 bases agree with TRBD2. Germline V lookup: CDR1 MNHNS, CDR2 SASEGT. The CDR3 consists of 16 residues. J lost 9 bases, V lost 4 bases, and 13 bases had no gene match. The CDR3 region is CASSAPRSGRGSEQFF. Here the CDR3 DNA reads TGTGCCAGCAGTGCACCCCGTAGCGGGAGAGGGAGTGAGCAGTTCTTC.

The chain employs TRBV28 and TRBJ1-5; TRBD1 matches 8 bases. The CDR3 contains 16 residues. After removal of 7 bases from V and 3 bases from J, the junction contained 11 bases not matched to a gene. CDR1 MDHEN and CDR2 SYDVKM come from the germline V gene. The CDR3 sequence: CASNPHGQGINQPQHF. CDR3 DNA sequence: TGTGCCAGCAACCCTCATGGACAGGGTATCAATCAGCCCCAGCATTTT.

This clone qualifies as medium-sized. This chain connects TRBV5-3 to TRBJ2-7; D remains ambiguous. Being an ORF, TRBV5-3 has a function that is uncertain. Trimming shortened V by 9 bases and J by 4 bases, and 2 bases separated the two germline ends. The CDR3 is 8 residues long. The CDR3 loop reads CAIYEQYF. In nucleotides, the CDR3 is TGTGCCATATACGAGCAGTACTTC.

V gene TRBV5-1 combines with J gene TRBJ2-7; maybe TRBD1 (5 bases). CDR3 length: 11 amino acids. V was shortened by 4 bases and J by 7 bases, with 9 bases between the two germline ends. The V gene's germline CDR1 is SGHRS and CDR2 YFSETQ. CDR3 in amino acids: CASSVDTEQYF. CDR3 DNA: TGCGCCAGCAGCGTGGACACAGAGCAGTACTTC.

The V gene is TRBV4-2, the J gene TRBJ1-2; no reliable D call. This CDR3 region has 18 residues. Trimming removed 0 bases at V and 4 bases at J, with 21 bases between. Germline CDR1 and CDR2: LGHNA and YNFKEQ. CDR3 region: CASSQDLPRPDLVYGYTF. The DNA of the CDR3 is TGTGCCAGCAGCCAAGATCTCCCCCGGCCAGATCTAGTCTATGGCTACACCTTC.

CDR3: CASSQERGGGTTEAFF. CDR3 DNA sequence: TGCGCCAGCAGCCAAGAAAGGGGCGGGGGGACCACTGAAGCTTTCTTT. This chain connects TRBV4-1 to TRBJ1-1; weak D call: TRBD1 (5 bases). Looked up from germline, CDR1 is MGHRA and CDR2 is YSYEKL. Trimming removed 0 bases from V and 4 bases from J, with 15 bases in between. The CDR3 runs to 16 residues.

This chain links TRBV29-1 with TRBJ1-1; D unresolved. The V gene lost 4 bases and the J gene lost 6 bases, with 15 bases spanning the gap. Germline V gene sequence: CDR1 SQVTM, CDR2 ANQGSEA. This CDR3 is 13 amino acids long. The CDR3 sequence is CSVVMATYAEAFF. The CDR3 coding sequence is TGCAGCGTTGTCATGGCCACATACGCTGAAGCTTTCTTT.

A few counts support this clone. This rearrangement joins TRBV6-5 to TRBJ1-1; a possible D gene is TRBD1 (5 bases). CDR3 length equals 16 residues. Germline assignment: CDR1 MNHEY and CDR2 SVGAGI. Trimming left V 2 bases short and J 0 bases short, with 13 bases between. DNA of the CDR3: TGTGCCAGCAGTTACGACCGGGGGGGAATGAACACTGAAGCTTTCTTT. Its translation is CASSYDRGGMNTEAFF.

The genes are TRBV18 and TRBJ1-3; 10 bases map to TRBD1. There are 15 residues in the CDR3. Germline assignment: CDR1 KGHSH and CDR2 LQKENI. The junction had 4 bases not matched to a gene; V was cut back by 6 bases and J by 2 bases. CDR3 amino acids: CASSRQGAPGNTIYF. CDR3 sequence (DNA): TGTGCCAGCTCCCGACAGGGGGCGCCTGGAAACACCATATATTTT.

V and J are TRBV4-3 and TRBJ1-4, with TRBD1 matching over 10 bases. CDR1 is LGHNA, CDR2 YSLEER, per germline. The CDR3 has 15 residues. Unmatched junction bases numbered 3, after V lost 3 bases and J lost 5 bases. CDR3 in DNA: TGCGCCAGCAGCCAGACAGGGGGCAGGAATGAAAAACTGTTTTTT. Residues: CASSQTGGRNEKLFF.

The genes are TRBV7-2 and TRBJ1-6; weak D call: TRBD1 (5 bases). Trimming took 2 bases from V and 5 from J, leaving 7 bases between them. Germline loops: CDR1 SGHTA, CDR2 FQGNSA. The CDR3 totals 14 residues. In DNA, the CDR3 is TGTGCCAGCAGCTTACCAGGGAATAATTCACCCCTCCACTTT. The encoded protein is CASSLPGNNSPLHF. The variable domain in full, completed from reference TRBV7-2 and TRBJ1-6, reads GAGVSQSPSNKVTEKGKDVELRCDPISGHTALYWYRQSLGQGLEFLIYFQGNSAPDKSGLPSDRFSAERTGGSVSTLTIQRTQQEDSAVYLCASSLPGNNSPLHFGNGTRLTVT.

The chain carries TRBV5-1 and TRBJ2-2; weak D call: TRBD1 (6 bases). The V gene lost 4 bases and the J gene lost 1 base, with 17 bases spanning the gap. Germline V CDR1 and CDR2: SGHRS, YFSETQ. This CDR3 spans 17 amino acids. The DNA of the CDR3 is TGCGCCAGCAGCATTTCTACAGGGATGGGGAACACCGGGGAGCTGTTTTTT. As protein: CASSISTGMGNTGELFF.

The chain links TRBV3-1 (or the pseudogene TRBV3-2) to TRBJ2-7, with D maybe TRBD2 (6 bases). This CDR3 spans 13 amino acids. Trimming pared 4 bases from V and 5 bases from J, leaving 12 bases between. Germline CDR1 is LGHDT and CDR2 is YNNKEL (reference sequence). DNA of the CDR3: TGTGCCAGCAGCCTCACGGGAGACCACGAGCAGTACTTC. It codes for CASSLTGDHEQYF.

CDR3 sequence (DNA): TGTGCCATCAGTGTTCTCAGGGCTACGGACACTGAAGCTTTCTTT. This codes for CAISVLRATDTEAFF. This chain connects TRBV10-3 to TRBJ1-1; a weak D match, TRBD1 (5 bases). This CDR3 spans 15 amino acids. V was pared by 4 bases and J by 3 bases, with 15 bases between. Germline values: CDR1 ENHRY, CDR2 SYGVKD.

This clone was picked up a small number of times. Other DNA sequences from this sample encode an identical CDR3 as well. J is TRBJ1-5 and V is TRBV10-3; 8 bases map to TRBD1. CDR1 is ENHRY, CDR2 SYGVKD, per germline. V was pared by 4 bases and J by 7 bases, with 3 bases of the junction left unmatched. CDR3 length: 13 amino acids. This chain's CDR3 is CAISGGQGQPQHF. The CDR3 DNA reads TGTGCCATCAGTGGAGGACAGGGCCAGCCCCAGCATTTT.

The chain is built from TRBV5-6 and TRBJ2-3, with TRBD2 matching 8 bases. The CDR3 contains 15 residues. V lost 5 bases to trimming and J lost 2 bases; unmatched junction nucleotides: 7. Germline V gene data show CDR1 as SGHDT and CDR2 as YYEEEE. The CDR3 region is CASSYPAGDTDTQYF. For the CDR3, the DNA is TGTGCCAGCAGTTACCCAGCGGGGGACACAGATACGCAGTATTTT. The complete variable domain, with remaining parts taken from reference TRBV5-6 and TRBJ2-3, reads DAGVTQSPTHLIKTRGQQVTLRCSPKSGHDTVSWYQQALGQGPQFIFQYYEEEERQRGNFPDRFSGHQFPNYSSELNVNALLLGDSALYLCASSYPAGDTDTQYFGPGTRLTVL.

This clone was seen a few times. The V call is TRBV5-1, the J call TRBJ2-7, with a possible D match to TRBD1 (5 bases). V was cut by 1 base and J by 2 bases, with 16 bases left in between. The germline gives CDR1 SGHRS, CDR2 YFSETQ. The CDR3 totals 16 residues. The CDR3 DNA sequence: TGCGCCAGCAGCTTGATCTCAGGGTCGACTGCCTACGAGCAGTACTTC. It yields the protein CASSLISGSTAYEQYF.

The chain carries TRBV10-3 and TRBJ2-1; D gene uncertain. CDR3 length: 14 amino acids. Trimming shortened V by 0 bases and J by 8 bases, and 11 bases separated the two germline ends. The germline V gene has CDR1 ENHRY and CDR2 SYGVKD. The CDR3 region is CAISESGSAHEQFF. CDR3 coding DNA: TGTGCCATCAGTGAGTCAGGAAGCGCTCATGAGCAGTTCTTC.

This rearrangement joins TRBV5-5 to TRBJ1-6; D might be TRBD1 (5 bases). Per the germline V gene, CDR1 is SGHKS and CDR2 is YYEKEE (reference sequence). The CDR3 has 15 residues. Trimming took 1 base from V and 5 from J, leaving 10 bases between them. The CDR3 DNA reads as TGTGCCAGCAGCTTGCGGGGGTCCGATAATTCACCCCTCCACTTT. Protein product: CASSLRGSDNSPLHF.

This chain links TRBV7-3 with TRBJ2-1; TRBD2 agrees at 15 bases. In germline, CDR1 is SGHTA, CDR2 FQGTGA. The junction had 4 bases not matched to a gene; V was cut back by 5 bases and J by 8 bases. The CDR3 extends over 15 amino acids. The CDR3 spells CASSPGLAGGHEQFF. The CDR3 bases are TGTGCCAGCAGCCCGGGACTAGCGGGAGGACATGAGCAGTTCTTC.